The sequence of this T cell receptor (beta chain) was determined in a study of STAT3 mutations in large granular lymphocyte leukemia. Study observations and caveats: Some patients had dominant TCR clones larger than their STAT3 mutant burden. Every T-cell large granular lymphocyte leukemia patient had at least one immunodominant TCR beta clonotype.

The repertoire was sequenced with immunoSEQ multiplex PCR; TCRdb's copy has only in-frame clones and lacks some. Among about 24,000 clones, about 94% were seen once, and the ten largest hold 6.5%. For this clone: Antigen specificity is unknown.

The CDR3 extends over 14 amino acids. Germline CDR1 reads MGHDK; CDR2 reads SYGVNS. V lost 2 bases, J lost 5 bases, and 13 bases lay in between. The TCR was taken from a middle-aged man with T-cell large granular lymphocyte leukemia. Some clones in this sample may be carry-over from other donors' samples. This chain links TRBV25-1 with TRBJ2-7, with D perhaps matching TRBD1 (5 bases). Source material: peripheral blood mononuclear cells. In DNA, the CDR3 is TGTGCCAGCAGTGAAAGGGGTTTTCGCGACGAGCAGTACTTC. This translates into CASSERGFRDEQYF.